The clone carrying this T cell receptor (beta chain) was counted a few times. The antigen is unknown. A TCRbeta library incorporating unique molecular identifiers was prepared. MiXCR was run by TCRdb on the PCR reads, yielding one entry per CDR3 protein. Here the sample spans approximately 350,000 distinct CDR3 sequences, around 16% being singletons. The data were taken from a study of T-cell reconstitution after alpha-beta-depleted transplantation in children. Points from the study as a whole: A year post-transplant, T-cell counts and diversity derived mostly from newly produced T cells. The study traced high day-60 TCRbeta diversity in some patients to surviving recipient T cells and thymic progenitors. At around two months after transplant, the alpha-beta T cells were reportedly derived from several hundred expanded clones that came from non-depleted graft cells.

The CDR3 runs 15 residues. In germline, CDR1 is KGHDR, CDR2 SFDVKD. Trimming took 6 bases from V and 3 from J; bases not matched to a gene: 7. The sample consisted of PBMCs, mostly from graft donor cells, taken 360 days after TCRalphabeta/CD19-depleted stem cell transplant. This TCR was sampled from a male patient between 2 and 10 years old who had a stem cell transplant for acute lymphoblastic leukemia, so the T cells may come from the graft donor. The genes are TRBV24-1 and TRBJ2-7; 10 bases match TRBD1. Here the CDR3 DNA reads TGTGCCACCAGTCCCTCGACAGGGGGCCTCTACGAGCAGTACTTC. This gives the protein CATSPSTGGLYEQYF.